This T cell receptor (beta chain) was documented in a study of cytomegalovirus exposure and HLA in healthy donors. This clone showed up just once. As yet, its antigen is unknown. Study-wide points: By a later analysis, the bulk of CMV-associated TCR beta chains appeared HLA-restricted.

PCR primers comprised 60 Vbeta and 13 Jbeta primers. Libraries were prepared by immunoSEQ multiplex PCR; TCRdb keeps only in-frame clonotypes and omits some of them. Among under 200,000 clones listed, about four fifths were seen once. Germline lookup yields CDR1 LNHDA and CDR2 SQIVND (reference sequence). The CDR3 consists of 17 residues. V lost 1 base, J lost 2 bases, and 11 bases stayed unmatched. The sequence derives from a boy aged 2-9 years in good health and CMV-seronegative. This rearrangement joins TRBV19 to TRBJ2-7; 7 nucleotides agree with TRBD2. The sample consisted of PBMCs. DNA for the CDR3: TGTGCCAGTAGTATAGGGCCTCCGGCGGGAGCCCCCTACGAGCAGTACTTC. Its protein product is CASSIGPPAGAPYEQYF.